This T cell receptor (beta chain) is drawn from a study of T cell changes during pregnancy in multiple sclerosis. The data were produced by immunoSEQ multiplex PCR, yet TCRdb's version contains in-frame clones alone and is incomplete. The sample includes around 50,000 clones, 75% to 90% of them seen just once. Sequenced here: CD8+ T cells from peripheral blood mononuclear cells, sampled in the second trimester of pregnancy. This clonotype was obtained from a female donor with multiple sclerosis, enrolled in a pregnancy study.

The CDR3 spells CSVVAGGAVGELFF. The CDR3 nucleotides are TGCAGCGTTGTAGCGGGGGGCGCCGTTGGGGAGCTGTTTTTT. J is TRBJ2-2 and V is TRBV29-1, with 10 bases fitting TRBD2. Looked up from germline, CDR1 is SQVTM and CDR2 is ANQGSEA. With 4 bases clipped from V and 8 bases from J, the junction kept 7 bases outside the gene matches. The CDR3 consists of 14 residues.